The 14 T cell receptor beta chains presented below share a single source sample, sequenced in a study of siplizumab effects on memory and regulatory T cells. Profiled with immunoSEQ multiplex PCR; TCRdb holds only in-frame clones, not every one. The sample comprises roughly 100,000 clones, about 94% of which are singletons, and roughly 1% rests with the top ten. Sequenced: CD4+ T cells sorted from blood. All receptors come from a human donor in good health.

The V and J genes are TRBV4-1 and TRBJ2-1; 9 bases map to TRBD2. Germline values: CDR1 MGHRA, CDR2 YSYEKL. Unmatched junction bases numbered 10, after V lost 3 bases and J lost 4 bases. The CDR3 consists of 17 residues. DNA for the CDR3: TGCGCCAGCAGCCAGGGGTTAGCGGGAGACAGGTACAATGAGCAGTTCTTC. It specifies CASSQGLAGDRYNEQFF.

Of note for this clone: Its ends do not fully match the called genes, so a read error is possible. V gene TRBV11-2 combines with J gene TRBJ2-7; D gene uncertain. CDR3 length: 14 residues. The V gene's germline CDR1 is SGHAT and CDR2 FQNNGV. DNA for the CDR3: TGTGCCAGCACCTTAATATTTAGCTCCTACGAGCAGTACTTC. It encodes CASTLIFSSYEQYF.

The V gene is TRBV7-9, the J gene TRBJ2-7; 8 positions agree with TRBD2. Germline CDR1 is SEHNR and CDR2 is FQNEAQ (reference sequence). V lost 6 bases, J lost 3 bases, and 10 bases stayed unmatched. This CDR3 has 15 residues. CDR3 sequence: CASRALGGGIYEQYF. CDR3 coding DNA: TGTGCCAGCAGGGCCCTTGGCGGGGGGATCTACGAGCAGTACTTC.

The chain links TRBV9 to TRBJ2-1; TRBD1 might be the D (5 bases). Trimming stripped 2 bases from V and 6 bases from J, with 12 bases between. The length of the CDR3 is 14 residues. Germline V CDR1 and CDR2: SGDLS, YYNGEE. For the CDR3, the DNA is TGTGCCAGCAGCGTTGAAGGGGTTTCCAATGAGCAGTTCTTC. Translated: CASSVEGVSNEQFF. Drawing the rest from reference TRBV9 and TRBJ2-1, the complete variable domain is DSGVTQTPKHLITATGQRVTLRCSPRSGDLSVYWYQQSLDQGLQFLIQYYNGEERAKGNILERFSAQQFPDLHSELNLSSLELGDSALYFCASSVEGVSNEQFFGPGTRLTVL.

This clone was observed a single time. V gene TRBV5-6 combines with J gene TRBJ2-1, with D possibly being TRBD1 (6 bases). Germline CDR1 and CDR2: SGHDT and YYEEEE. This CDR3 region has 15 residues. The V end lost 2 bases, the J end lost 3 bases, and 12 bases lay between the germline ends. The CDR3 sequence: CASSFSVQGYNEQFF. CDR3 nucleotides: TGTGCCAGCAGCTTTAGTGTACAGGGCTACAATGAGCAGTTCTTC.

V and J are TRBV6-1 and TRBJ2-7; D is undetermined. This CDR3 region has 11 residues. V was trimmed by 5 bases and J by 0 bases, leaving 2 bases between them. Germline V lookup: CDR1 MNHNS, CDR2 SASEGT. This chain's CDR3 is CASSPSYEQYF. CDR3 nucleotide sequence: TGTGCCAGCAGTCCCTCCTACGAGCAGTACTTC.

V usage is TRBV28 and J usage is TRBJ1-5, with 7 bases matching TRBD1. The CDR3 covers 18 residues. Germline V gene lookup returns CDR1 MDHEN and CDR2 SYDVKM. The V and J ends lost 5 bases and 3 bases, in that order; junction bases with no gene match: 16. The CDR3 bases are TGTGCCAGCAGTGTTTCCGGGACAGCGTTTCGCAACAATCAGCCCCAGCATTTT. This codes for CASSVSGTAFRNNQPQHF.

This chain connects TRBV7-9 to TRBJ2-7; weak D call: TRBD2 (6 bases). V lost 1 base and J 3 bases, leaving 13 bases between the germline ends. CDR3 length: 15 residues. Germline V CDR1 and CDR2: SEHNR, FQNEAQ (reference sequence). The CDR3 DNA reads TGTGCCAGCAGCTTAGGCACGGGAGTTAACTACGAGCAGTACTTC. Its protein product is CASSLGTGVNYEQYF.

V and J are TRBV27 and TRBJ1-5; D remains unclear. This CDR3 spans 13 amino acids. Trimming stripped 4 bases from V and 7 bases from J, with 11 bases between. The germline gives CDR1 MNHEY, CDR2 SMNVEV (reference sequence). The CDR3 sequence is CASSSPPGQPQHF. CDR3 in DNA: TGTGCCAGCAGTTCCCCTCCCGGACAGCCCCAGCATTTT.

V and J are TRBV11-2 and TRBJ1-6; the D gene is possibly TRBD1 (5 bases). CDR1 and CDR2 from the germline V gene are SGHAT and FQNNGV. V shed 6 bases and J shed 4 bases, with 13 bases lying between them. The CDR3 sequence is 15 residues long. Written as DNA, the CDR3 is TGTGCCAGCAGGGATTTTGAGGGGTATAATTCACCCCTCCACTTT. Translated: CASRDFEGYNSPLHF.

The chain carries TRBV9 and TRBJ1-1; 7 nucleotides line up with TRBD1. Trimming cost V 6 bases and J 5 bases; bases outside gene matches: 10. The germline V gene has CDR1 SGDLS and CDR2 YYNGEE. The CDR3 spans 14 residues. In DNA, the CDR3 is TGTGCCAGCAACAGACAGGGTGGCGAGACTGAAGCTTTCTTT. Protein product: CASNRQGGETEAFF.

The genes are TRBV6-1 and TRBJ2-1; D gene unclear. Germline CDR1 is MNHNS and CDR2 is SASEGT. V was clipped by 4 bases and J by 0 bases, with 13 bases between them. The CDR3 has 16 amino acids. The CDR3 coding sequence is TGTGCCAGCAGTGGGCAAGCGCGACTCTCCTACAATGAGCAGTTCTTC. Translating gives CASSGQARLSYNEQFF.

This rearrangement joins TRBV4-1 to TRBJ1-3, with TRBD1 identical over 7 bases. The V gene's germline CDR1 is MGHRA and CDR2 YSYEKL. The length of the CDR3 is 15 residues. The trim removed 4 bases at V and 0 bases at J, leaving 3 bases unmatched. CDR3 residues: CASSRQGFSGNTIYF. The CDR3 DNA follows: TGCGCCAGCAGCCGACAGGGTTTCTCTGGAAACACCATATATTTT.

This chain links TRBV2 with TRBJ1-1; 8 bases are shared with TRBD1. The CDR3 spans 17 residues. V was clipped by 7 bases and J by 4 bases; unmatched bases: 17. The germline V gene encodes CDR1 SNHLY and CDR2 FYNNEI. The CDR3 sequence: CASKGGWPGGVGTEAFF. The CDR3 DNA is TGTGCCAGCAAAGGGGGCTGGCCAGGGGGCGTCGGCACTGAAGCTTTCTTT.